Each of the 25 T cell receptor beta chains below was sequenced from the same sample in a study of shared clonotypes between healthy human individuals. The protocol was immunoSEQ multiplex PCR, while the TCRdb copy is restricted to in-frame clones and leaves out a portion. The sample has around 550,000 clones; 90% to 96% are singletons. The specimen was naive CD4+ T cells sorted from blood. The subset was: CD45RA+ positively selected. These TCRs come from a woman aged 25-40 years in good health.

Written as DNA, the CDR3 is TGTGCCAGCTCACCACGCGGACTATTTGGCAATCAGCCCCAGCATTTT. Residues: CASSPRGLFGNQPQHF. The rearrangement links TRBV18 to TRBJ1-5; D call uncertain. This CDR3 has 16 residues. V was trimmed by 1 base and J by 2 bases, leaving 12 bases between them. Germline loops: CDR1 KGHSH, CDR2 LQKENI.

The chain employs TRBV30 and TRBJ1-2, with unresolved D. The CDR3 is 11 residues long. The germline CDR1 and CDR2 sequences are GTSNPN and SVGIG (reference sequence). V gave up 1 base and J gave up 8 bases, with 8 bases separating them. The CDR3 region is CAWSGGIGYTF. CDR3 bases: TGTGCCTGGAGTGGAGGGATCGGCTACACCTTC.

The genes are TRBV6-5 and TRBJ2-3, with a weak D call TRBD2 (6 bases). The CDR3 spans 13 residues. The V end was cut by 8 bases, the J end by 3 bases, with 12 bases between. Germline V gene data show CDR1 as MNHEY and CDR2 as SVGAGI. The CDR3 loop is CASGSSGTDTQYF. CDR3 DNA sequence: TGTGCCAGCGGATCGAGCGGGACAGATACGCAGTATTTT.

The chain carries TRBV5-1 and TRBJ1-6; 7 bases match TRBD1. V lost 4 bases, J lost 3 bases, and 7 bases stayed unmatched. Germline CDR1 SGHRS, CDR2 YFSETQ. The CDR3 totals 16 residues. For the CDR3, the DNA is TGCGCCAGCAGCCCAAGGACAGGAGACTATAATTCACCCCTCCACTTT. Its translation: CASSPRTGDYNSPLHF.

This CDR3 is CASSLAPGVGTGELFF. In DNA form, the CDR3 reads TGCGCCAGCAGCTTGGCACCAGGGGTCGGGACCGGGGAGCTGTTTTTT. The rearrangement joins TRBV5-1 to TRBJ2-2; D possibly corresponds to TRBD1 (6 bases). V shed 0 bases and J shed 5 bases, with 14 bases lying between them. In germline, CDR1 is SGHRS, CDR2 YFSETQ. This CDR3 is built from 16 residues.

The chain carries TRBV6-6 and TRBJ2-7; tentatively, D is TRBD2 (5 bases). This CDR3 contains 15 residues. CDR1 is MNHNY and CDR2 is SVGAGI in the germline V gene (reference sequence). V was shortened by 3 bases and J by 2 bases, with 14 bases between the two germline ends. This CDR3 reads CASSYTQDSTYEQYF. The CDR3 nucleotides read TGTGCCAGCAGTTATACCCAGGACTCAACCTACGAGCAGTACTTC.

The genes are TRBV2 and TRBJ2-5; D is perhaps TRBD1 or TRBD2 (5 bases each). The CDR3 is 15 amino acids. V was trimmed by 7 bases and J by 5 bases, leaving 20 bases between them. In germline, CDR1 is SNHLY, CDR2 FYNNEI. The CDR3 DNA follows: TGTGCCAGCACCGGGCAGGGCCAAGAGGGGGAGACCCAGTACTTC. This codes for CASTGQGQEGETQYF.

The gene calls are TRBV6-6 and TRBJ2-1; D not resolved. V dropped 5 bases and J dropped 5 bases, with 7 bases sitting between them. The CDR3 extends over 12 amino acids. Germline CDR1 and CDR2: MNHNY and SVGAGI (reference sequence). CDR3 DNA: TGTGCCAGCAGTCCCTCTGACAATGAGCAGTTCTTC. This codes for CASSPSDNEQFF.

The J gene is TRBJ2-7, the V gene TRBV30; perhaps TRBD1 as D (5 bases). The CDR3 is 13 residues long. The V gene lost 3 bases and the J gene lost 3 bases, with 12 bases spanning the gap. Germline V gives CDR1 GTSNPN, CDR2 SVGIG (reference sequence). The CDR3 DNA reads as TGTGCCTGGAGCGCGGACATATACTACGAGCAGTACTTC. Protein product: CAWSADIYYEQYF.

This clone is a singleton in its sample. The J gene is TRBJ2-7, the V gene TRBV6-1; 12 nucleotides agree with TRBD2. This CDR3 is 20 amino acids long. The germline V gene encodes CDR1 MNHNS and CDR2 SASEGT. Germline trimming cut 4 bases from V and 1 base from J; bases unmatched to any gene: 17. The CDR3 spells CASSGLVLSSGRAGSYEQYF. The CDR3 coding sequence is TGTGCCAGCAGTGGACTAGTCCTCTCTAGCGGGAGGGCCGGATCCTACGAGCAGTACTTC.

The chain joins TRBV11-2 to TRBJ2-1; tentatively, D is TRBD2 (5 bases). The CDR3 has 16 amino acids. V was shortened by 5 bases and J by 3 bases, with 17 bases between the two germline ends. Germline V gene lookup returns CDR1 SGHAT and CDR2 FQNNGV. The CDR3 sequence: CASSQADWYNYNEQFF. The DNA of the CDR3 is TGTGCCAGCAGCCAAGCGGACTGGTACAACTACAATGAGCAGTTCTTC.

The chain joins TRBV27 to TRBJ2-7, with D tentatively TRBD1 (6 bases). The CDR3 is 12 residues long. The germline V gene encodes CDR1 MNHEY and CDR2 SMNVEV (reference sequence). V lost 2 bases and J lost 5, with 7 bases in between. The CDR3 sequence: CASSLQGNEQYF. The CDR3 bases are TGTGCCAGCAGTTTACAGGGGAACGAGCAGTACTTC.

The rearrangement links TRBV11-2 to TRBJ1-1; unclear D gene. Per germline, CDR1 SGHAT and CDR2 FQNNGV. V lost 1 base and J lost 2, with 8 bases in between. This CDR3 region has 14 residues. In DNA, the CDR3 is TGTGCCAGCAGCTTAGGTCCGGGTAACACTGAAGCTTTCTTT. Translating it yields CASSLGPGNTEAFF.

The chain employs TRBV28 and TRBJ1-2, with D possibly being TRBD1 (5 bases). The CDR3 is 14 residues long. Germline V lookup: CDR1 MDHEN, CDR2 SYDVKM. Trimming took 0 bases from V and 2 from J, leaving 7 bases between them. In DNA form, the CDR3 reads TGTGCCAGCAGTTTATGGACAGAGAACTATGGCTACACCTTC. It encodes CASSLWTENYGYTF.

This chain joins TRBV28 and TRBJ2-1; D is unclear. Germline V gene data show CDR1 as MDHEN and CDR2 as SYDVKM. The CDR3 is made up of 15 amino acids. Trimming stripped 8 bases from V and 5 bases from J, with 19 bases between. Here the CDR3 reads CASGWVAALHNEQFF. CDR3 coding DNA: TGTGCCAGCGGTTGGGTGGCGGCACTTCACAATGAGCAGTTCTTC.

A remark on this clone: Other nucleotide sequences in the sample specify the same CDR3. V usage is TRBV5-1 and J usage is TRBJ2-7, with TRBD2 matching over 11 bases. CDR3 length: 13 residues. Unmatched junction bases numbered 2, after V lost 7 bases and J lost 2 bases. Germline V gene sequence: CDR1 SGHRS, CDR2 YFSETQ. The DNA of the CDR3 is TGCGCCAGCGGACTAGCGGGTACCTACGAGCAGTACTTC. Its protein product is CASGLAGTYEQYF.

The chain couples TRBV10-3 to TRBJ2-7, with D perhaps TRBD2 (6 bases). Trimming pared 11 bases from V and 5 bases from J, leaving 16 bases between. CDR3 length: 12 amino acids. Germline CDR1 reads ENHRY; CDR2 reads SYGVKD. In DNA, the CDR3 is TGTGCCCACGGTCTAGCGATCGACGAGCAGTACTTC. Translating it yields CAHGLAIDEQYF.

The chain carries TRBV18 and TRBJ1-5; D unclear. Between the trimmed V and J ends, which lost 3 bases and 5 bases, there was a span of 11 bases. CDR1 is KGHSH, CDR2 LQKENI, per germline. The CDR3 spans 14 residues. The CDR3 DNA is TGTGCCAGCTCACCGTGGAAAGGGCATCAGCCCCAGCATTTT. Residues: CASSPWKGHQPQHF.

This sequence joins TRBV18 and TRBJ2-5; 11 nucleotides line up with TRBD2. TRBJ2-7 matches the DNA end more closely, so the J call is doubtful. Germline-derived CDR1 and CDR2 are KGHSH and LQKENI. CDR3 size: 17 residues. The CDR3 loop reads CASSPRLGLADVYEQYF. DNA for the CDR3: TGTGCCAGCTCGCCAAGACTGGGACTAGCGGACGTCTACGAGCAGTACTTC.

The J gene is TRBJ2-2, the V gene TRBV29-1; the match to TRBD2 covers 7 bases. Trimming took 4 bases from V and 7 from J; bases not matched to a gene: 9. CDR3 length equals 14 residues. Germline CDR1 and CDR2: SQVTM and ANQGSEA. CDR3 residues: CSVAGTGRGGELFF. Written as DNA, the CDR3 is TGCAGCGTTGCTGGGACTGGGAGGGGCGGGGAGCTGTTTTTT.

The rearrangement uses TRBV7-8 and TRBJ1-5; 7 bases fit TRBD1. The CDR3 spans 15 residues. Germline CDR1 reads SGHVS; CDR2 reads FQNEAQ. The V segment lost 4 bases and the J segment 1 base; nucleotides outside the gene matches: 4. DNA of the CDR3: TGTGCCAGCAGCTCGAGGGGACAGAGCAATCAGCCCCAGCATTTT. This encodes CASSSRGQSNQPQHF.

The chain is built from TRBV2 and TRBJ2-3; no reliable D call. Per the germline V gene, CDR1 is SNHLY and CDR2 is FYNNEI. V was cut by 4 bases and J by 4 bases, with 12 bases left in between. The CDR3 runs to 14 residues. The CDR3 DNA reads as TGTGCCAGCAGTGGACATGGACGTTCAGATACGCAGTATTTT. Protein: CASSGHGRSDTQYF.

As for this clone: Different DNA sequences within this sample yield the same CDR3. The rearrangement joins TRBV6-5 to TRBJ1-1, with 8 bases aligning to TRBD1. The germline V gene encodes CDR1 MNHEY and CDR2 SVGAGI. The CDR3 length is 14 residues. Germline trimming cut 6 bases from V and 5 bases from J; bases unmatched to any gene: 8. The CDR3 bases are TGTGCCAGCAGACCCACAGGGGGTCGGACTGAAGCTTTCTTT. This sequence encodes CASRPTGGRTEAFF.

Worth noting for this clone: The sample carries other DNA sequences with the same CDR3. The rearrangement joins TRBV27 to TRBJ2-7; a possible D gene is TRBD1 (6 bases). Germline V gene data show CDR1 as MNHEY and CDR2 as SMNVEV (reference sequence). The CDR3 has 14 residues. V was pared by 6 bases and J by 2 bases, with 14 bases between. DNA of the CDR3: TGTGCCAGCAGCTCGAACAGGGTCCCCTACGAGCAGTACTTC. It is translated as CASSSNRVPYEQYF.

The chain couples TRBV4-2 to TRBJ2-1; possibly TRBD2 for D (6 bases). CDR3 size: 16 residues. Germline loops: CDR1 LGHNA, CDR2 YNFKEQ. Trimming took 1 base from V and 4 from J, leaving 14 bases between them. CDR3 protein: CASSQAVADMYNEQFF. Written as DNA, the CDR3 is TGTGCCAGCAGCCAAGCGGTAGCGGACATGTACAATGAGCAGTTCTTC.